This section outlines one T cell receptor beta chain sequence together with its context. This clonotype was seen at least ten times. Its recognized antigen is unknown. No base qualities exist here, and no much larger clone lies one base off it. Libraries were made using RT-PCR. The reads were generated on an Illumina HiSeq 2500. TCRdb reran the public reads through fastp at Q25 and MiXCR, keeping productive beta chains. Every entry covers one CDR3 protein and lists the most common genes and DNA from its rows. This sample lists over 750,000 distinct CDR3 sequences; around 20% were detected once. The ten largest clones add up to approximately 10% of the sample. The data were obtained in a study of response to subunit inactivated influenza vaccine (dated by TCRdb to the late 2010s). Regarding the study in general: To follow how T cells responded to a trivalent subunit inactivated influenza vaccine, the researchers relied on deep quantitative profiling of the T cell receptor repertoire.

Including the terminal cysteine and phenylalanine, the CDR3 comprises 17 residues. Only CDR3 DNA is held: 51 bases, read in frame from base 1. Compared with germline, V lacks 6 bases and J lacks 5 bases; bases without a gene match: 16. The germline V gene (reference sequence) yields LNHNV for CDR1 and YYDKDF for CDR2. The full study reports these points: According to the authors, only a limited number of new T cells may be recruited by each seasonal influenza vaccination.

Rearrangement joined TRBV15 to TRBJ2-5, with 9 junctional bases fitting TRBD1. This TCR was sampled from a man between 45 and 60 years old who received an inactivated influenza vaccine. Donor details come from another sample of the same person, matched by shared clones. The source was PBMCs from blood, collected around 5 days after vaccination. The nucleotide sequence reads TGTGCCACCAGTACCATACCCATGGACAGGGGAGTGGAGACCCAGTACTTC. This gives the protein CATSTIPMDRGVETQYF.